The following is a T cell receptor beta chain sequence with its context. For every TCR library, approximately 4,000 ng of total RNA was used. Per-sample cDNA came from eight separate reactions. TCRalpha and TCRbeta cDNA was put through two nested PCRs of roughly 16 and 10 cycles. From its re-call of the 5' RACE reads, TCRdb lists each CDR3 protein once, without DNA. Its table records 350,000 to 500,000 distinct CDR3 sequences. This record comes from a study of monozygotic twins with inflammatory bowel disease. Germline CDR1 reads GTSNPN; CDR2 reads SVGIG (reference sequence). This CDR3 is 13 amino acids long.

Material for sequencing was blood. The source is a human donor with ulcerative colitis or Crohn's disease, or a healthy co-twin of an affected twin (not recorded which). The V gene is TRBV30, the J gene TRBJ1-5. CDR3: CAWNYGEGQPQHF.